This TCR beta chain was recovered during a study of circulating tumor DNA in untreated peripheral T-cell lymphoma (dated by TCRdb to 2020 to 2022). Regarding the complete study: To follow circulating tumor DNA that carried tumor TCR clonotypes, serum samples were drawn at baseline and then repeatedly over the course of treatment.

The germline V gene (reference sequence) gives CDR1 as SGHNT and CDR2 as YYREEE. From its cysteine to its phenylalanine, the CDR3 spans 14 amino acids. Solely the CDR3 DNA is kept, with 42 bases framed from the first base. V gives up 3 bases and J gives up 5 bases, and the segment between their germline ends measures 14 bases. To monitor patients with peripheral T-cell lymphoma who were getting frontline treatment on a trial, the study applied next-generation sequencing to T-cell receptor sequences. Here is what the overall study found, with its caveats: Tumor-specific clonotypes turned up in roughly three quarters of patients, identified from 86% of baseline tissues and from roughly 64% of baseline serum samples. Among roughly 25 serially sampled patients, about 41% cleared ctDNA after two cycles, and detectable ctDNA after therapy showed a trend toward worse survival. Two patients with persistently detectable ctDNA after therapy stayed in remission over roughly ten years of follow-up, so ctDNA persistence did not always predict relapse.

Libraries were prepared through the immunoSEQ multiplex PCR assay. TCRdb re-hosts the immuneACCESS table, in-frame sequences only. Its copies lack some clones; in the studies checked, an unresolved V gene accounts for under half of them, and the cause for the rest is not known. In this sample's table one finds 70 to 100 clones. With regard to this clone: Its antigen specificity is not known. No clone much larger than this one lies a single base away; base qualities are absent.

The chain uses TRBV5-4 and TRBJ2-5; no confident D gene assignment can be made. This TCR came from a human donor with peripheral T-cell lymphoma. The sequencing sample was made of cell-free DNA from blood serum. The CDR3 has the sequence CASSSGASWETQYF. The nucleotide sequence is TGTGCCAGCAGCTCAGGAGCTAGTTGGGAGACCCAGTACTTC.